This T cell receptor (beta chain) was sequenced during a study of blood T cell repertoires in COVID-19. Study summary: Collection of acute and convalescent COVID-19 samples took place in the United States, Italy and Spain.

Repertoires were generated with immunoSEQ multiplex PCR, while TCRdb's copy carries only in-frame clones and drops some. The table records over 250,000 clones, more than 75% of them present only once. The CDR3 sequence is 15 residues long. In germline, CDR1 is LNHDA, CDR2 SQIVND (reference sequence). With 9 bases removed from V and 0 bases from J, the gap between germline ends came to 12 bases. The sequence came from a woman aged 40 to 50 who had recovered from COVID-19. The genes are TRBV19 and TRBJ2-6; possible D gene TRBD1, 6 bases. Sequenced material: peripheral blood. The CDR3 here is CASRQDHSGANVLTF. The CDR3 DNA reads TGTGCCAGCCGACAGGACCACTCTGGGGCCAACGTCCTGACTTTC.